This TCR beta chain was sequenced during a study of blood T cell repertoires in COVID-19. About the research overall: From T cells, B-cell-depleted T cells, or PBMCs came the material, which was cDNA or gDNA.

There are 12 residues in the CDR3. In germline, CDR1 is SEHNR, CDR2 FQNEAQ (reference sequence). The V end was cut by 2 bases, the J end by 7 bases, with 8 bases between. This table comes from immunoSEQ multiplex PCR, and its TCRdb copy is limited to in-frame clones, with some not included. The data show roughly 270,000 clones, 88% seen once. The genes are TRBV7-9 and TRBJ1-2; no reliable D call. The receptor was isolated from a man aged 18-30 years with active or convalescent COVID-19. The sequenced material came from peripheral blood. The CDR3 region is CASSLSGGGYTF. The CDR3 nucleotides are TGTGCCAGCAGCTTATCAGGAGGTGGCTACACCTTC.